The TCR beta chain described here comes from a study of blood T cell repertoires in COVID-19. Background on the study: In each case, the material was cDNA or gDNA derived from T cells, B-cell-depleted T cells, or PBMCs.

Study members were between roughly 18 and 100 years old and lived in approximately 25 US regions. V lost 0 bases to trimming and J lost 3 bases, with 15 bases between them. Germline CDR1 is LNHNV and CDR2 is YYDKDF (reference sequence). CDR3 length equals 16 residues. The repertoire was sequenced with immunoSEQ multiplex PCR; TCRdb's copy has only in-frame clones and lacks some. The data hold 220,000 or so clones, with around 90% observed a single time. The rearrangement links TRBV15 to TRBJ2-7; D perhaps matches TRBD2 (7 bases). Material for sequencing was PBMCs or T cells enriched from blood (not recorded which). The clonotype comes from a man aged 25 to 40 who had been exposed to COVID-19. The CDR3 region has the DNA TGTGCCACCAGCAGAGATGGGGGCGGGGGCCACTACGAGCAGTACTTC. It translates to CATSRDGGGGHYEQYF. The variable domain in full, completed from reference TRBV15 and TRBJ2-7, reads DAMVIQNPRYQVTQFGKPVTLSCSQTLNHNVMYWYQQKSSQAPKLLFHYYDKDFNNEADTPDNFQSRRPNTSFCFLDIRSPGLGDTAMYLCATSRDGGGGHYEQYFGPGTRLTVT.